One sample yielded the 29 T cell receptor beta chains listed below, sequenced in a study of post-analysis software for immune sequencing data. Findings and limits, study-wide: Several TRBV segments were more frequent in patients than controls; TRBV5-6, TRBV5-1 and TRBV20-1 belonged to this group.

Antigen specificity for these receptors is unknown. TCR beta cDNA libraries included unique molecular identifiers. TCRdb reprocessed the PCR reads via MiXCR and lists one record per CDR3 protein. There are roughly 540,000 distinct CDR3 sequences in the sample; around 31% occur only once, and around 6% lies in the top ten. The sequenced sample was blood. The receptors were sampled from a girl aged 2 to 17 with multiple sclerosis.

In this sample, this clonotype turned up a few times. The rearrangement joins TRBV10-3 to TRBJ2-5; TRBD2 matches at 10 bases. Germline V gene data show CDR1 as ENHRY and CDR2 as SYGVKD. CDR3 length: 14 residues. J gave up 5 bases and V 7 bases, and 7 bases lay outside the gene matches. The CDR3 DNA is TGTGCCATCAACAGCGGGGGGGCCCGGGAGACCCAGTACTTC. Translated: CAINSGGARETQYF.

This clonotype was seen a few times. At one end the junction does not follow the germline gene, possibly because of a read error. CDR3 region: CSARGFGQPTEAFF. The CDR3 DNA reads as TGCAGTGCTAGAGGTTTCGGGCAACCGACTGAGGCTTTCTTT. This chain connects TRBV20-1 to TRBJ1-1; D unclear. The CDR3 runs to 14 residues. Germline assignment: CDR1 DFQATT and CDR2 SNEGSKA (reference sequence).

The table lists this clonotype with a few counts. CDR3 residues: CASSPPLGRPINEQFF. The CDR3 bases are TGTGCCAGCAGCCCGCCCCTTGGAAGACCAATCAATGAGCAGTTCTTC. The chain couples TRBV3-1 to TRBJ2-1; D gene ambiguous. This CDR3 spans 16 amino acids. The V and J ends lost 4 bases and 6 bases respectively, with 19 bases between them. The V gene's germline CDR1 is LGHDT and CDR2 YNNKEL (reference sequence).

The V gene is TRBV10-3, the J gene TRBJ1-1; no clear D gene. The CDR3 is 12 residues long. The V end was cut by 3 bases, the J end by 10 bases, with 12 bases between. Germline V gene sequence: CDR1 ENHRY, CDR2 SYGVKD. For the CDR3, the DNA is TGTGCCATCAGTGATTCCGCCAATAGAGCTTTCTTT. It yields the protein CAISDSANRAFF.

This clonotype was observed a single time. The chain couples TRBV6-2 or TRBV6-3 to TRBJ2-1; 7 bases map to TRBD1. Germline V gene lookup returns CDR1 MNHEY and CDR2 SVGEGT. The CDR3 covers 17 residues. V shed 5 bases, J shed 0 bases, and the junction held 10 bases outside the gene matches. In nucleotides, the CDR3 is TGTGCCAGCAGTAGACCTAGACAGGGACACTCCTACAATGAGCAGTTCTTC. Its translation is CASSRPRQGHSYNEQFF.

This clonotype has just a few counts. V and J are TRBV7-9 and TRBJ1-6, with 7 bases lining up with TRBD1. The germline V gene has CDR1 SEHNR and CDR2 FQNEAQ (reference sequence). Trimming at V came to 5 bases and at J to 8 bases, leaving 6 bases not matched to a gene. The length of the CDR3 is 14 residues. CDR3: CASSPPRGDSPLHF. Here the CDR3 DNA reads TGTGCCAGCAGCCCTCCCAGGGGGGATTCACCCCTCCACTTT.

This chain uses TRBV5-1 with TRBJ1-6; no clear D. The germline V and J ends were trimmed by 0 bases and 5 bases, with 9 bases remaining between them. Germline CDR1 SGHRS, CDR2 YFSETQ. There are 15 residues in the CDR3. The DNA of the CDR3 is TGCGCCAGCAGCTTGGTGGAGCCCCATAATTCACCCCTCCACTTT. Protein sequence: CASSLVEPHNSPLHF.

A few counts support this clonotype. The genes are TRBV4-1 and TRBJ2-1; possibly TRBD1 for D (6 bases). The germline gives CDR1 MGHRA, CDR2 YSYEKL. This CDR3 region has 15 residues. Between the trimmed V and J ends, which lost 2 bases and 10 bases, there was a span of 18 bases. The CDR3 sequence is CASSQSILGGQEQFF. For the CDR3, the DNA is TGCGCCAGCAGCCAATCGATACTTGGGGGCCAGGAGCAGTTCTTC.

This chain's CDR3 is CASSVGGNSNQPQHF. The CDR3, as DNA: TGTGCCAGCAGCGTAGGGGGGAATAGCAATCAGCCCCAGCATTTT. The rearrangement uses TRBV9 and TRBJ1-5, with D maybe TRBD1 (5 bases). The V gene lost 0 bases and the J gene lost 0 bases, with 7 bases spanning the gap. The germline CDR1 and CDR2 sequences are SGDLS and YYNGEE. The CDR3 extends over 15 amino acids.

This clonotype was seen more than once but under ten times. The chain is built from TRBV5-4 and TRBJ2-1; D is unresolved. The V end lost 4 bases, the J end lost 4 bases, and 15 bases lay between the germline ends. The length of the CDR3 is 15 residues. CDR1 is SGHNT and CDR2 is YYREEE in the germline V gene (reference sequence). CDR3 region: CASSPLLGNYNEQFF. Written as DNA, the CDR3 is TGTGCCAGCAGCCCCCTCCTCGGCAATTACAATGAGCAGTTCTTC.

The chain uses TRBV5-1 and TRBJ2-3; 7 positions agree with TRBD1. CDR1 SGHRS and CDR2 YFSETQ come from the germline V gene. J was trimmed by 2 bases and V by 0 bases; bases with no gene match: 3. CDR3 length: 15 residues. As DNA, the CDR3 is TGCGCCAGCAGCTTGGGGGACAGACCCACAGATACGCAGTATTTT. Translation: CASSLGDRPTDTQYF.

This clonotype came up a few times. CDR3 nucleotide sequence: TGTGCCAGCAGCGAACTAGCGGGGGCTTCCTACGAGCAGTACTTC. Translating gives CASSELAGASYEQYF. This sequence joins TRBV9 and TRBJ2-7, with 11 positions matching TRBD2. Germline lookup yields CDR1 SGDLS and CDR2 YYNGEE. Losses at the gene ends were 3 bases for V and 1 base for J; bases not matched to a gene: 3. The CDR3 runs 15 residues.

The chain joins TRBV9 to TRBJ2-5; perhaps TRBD1 as D (5 bases). V lost 6 bases and J lost 0, with 15 bases in between. Germline V lookup: CDR1 SGDLS, CDR2 YYNGEE. This CDR3 spans 15 amino acids. CDR3 sequence reads: CASTVADSDQETQYF. The CDR3 coding sequence is TGTGCCAGCACCGTCGCAGACAGTGACCAAGAGACCCAGTACTTC.

Turning to this clonotype: An end of the junction does not agree with germline; a read error may underlie this. The chain joins TRBV7-7 to TRBJ2-7, with D perhaps TRBD2 (6 bases). Germline CDR1 SSHAT, CDR2 FNYEAQ (reference sequence). The CDR3 extends over 13 amino acids. In DNA, the CDR3 is TGTGCTAGCAGCTCCTTGGAGGGCAACGAGCAGTACTTC. Residues: CASSSLEGNEQYF. The variable domain in full, completed from reference TRBV7-7 and TRBJ2-7, reads GAGVSQSPRYKVTKRGQDVTLRCDPISSHATLYWYQQALGQGPEFLTYFNYEAQPDKSGLPSDRFSAERPEGSISTLTIQRTEQRDSAMYRCASSSLEGNEQYFGPGTRLTVT.

The chain employs TRBV28 and TRBJ1-2, with D maybe TRBD1 (6 bases). The germline V gene encodes CDR1 MDHEN and CDR2 SYDVKM. The CDR3 has 15 amino acids. The V end lost 3 bases, the J end lost 8 bases, and 19 bases lay between the germline ends. The CDR3 here is CASSFIRYRDEGYTF. CDR3 coding DNA: TGTGCCAGCAGTTTCATCCGCTACAGGGACGAAGGCTACACCTTC.

The rearrangement links TRBV3-1 to TRBJ1-6, with D perhaps matching TRBD1 (5 bases). CDR1 and CDR2 from the germline V gene are LGHDT and YNNKEL (reference sequence). V was cut by 1 base and J by 10 bases, with 11 bases left in between. The CDR3 length is 14 residues. CDR3: CASSQAQGGSPLHF. The DNA of the CDR3 is TGTGCCAGCAGCCAAGCGCAGGGCGGCTCACCCCTCCACTTT.

This clonotype was detected only a few times. This chain's CDR3 is CASSPGWDSVGYEQYF. CDR3 DNA: TGTGCCAGCAGCCCCGGGTGGGATAGCGTGGGCTACGAGCAGTACTTC. The J gene is TRBJ2-7, the V gene TRBV6-2 or TRBV6-3; D is possibly TRBD2 (5 bases). The germline V gene has CDR1 MNHEY and CDR2 SVGEGT. Trimming stripped 6 bases from V and 3 bases from J, with 21 bases between. The CDR3 length is 16 residues.

V gene TRBV18 combines with J gene TRBJ2-5; 11 bases align to TRBD1. Matching the DNA end better, TRBJ2-7 makes the J call doubtful. CDR3 length equals 16 residues. Germline V gene data show CDR1 as KGHSH and CDR2 as LQKENI. The CDR3 here is CASSPPPGTGGGEQYF. CDR3 nucleotide sequence: TGTGCCAGCTCACCACCGCCCGGGACAGGGGGAGGCGAGCAGTACTTC.

This clonotype was detected a few times. Here the CDR3 DNA reads TGTGCCACCAGTGACCCCGGACTAGCGGCCCATAATGAGCAGTTCTTC. Amino acid sequence: CATSDPGLAAHNEQFF. J is TRBJ2-1 and V is TRBV24-1, with 10 bases matching TRBD2. There are 16 residues in the CDR3. The trim removed 4 bases at V and 7 bases at J, leaving 9 bases unmatched. Germline V gene sequence: CDR1 KGHDR, CDR2 SFDVKD.

The chain joins TRBV7-9 to TRBJ1-1, with D possibly TRBD1 on 5 matching bases. V was trimmed by 5 bases and J by 3 bases, leaving 25 bases between them. The germline V gene has CDR1 SEHNR and CDR2 FQNEAQ (reference sequence). This CDR3 region has 18 residues. Here the CDR3 DNA reads TGTGCCAGCAGCCGCGGGGCAGGGATCCCACGGGTAGACACTGAAGCTTTCTTT. Its protein is CASSRGAGIPRVDTEAFF.

This chain connects TRBV5-5 to TRBJ2-7; D gene uncertain. The V gene's germline CDR1 is SGHKS and CDR2 YYEKEE (reference sequence). CDR3 length: 11 residues. V was clipped by 0 bases and J by 7 bases, with 5 bases between them. The CDR3 DNA reads TGTGCCAGCAGCTTGGCCAGGGAGCAGTACTTC. It codes for CASSLAREQYF.

This clonotype was counted at least ten times. The CDR3 loop is CASSFPLDRGGGETQYF. For the CDR3, the DNA is TGTGCCAGCAGTTTCCCCCTTGACAGGGGCGGAGGGGAGACCCAGTACTTC. The chain employs TRBV12-3 or TRBV12-4 and TRBJ2-5, with 8 bases fitting TRBD1. Losses at the gene ends were 3 bases for V and 5 bases for J; bases not matched to a gene: 14. The CDR3 extends over 17 amino acids.

V usage is TRBV5-1 and J usage is TRBJ1-2; D uncertain. V gave up 2 bases and J gave up 2 bases, with 10 bases separating them. CDR3 length: 14 amino acids. Germline CDR1 reads SGHRS; CDR2 reads YFSETQ. The CDR3 loop reads CASSLNPGNYGYTF. CDR3 in DNA: TGCGCCAGCAGCTTAAATCCGGGCAACTATGGCTACACCTTC. Looking up the rest from reference TRBV5-1 and TRBJ1-2 gives the full variable domain: KAGVTQTPRYLIKTRGQQVTLSCSPISGHRSVSWYQQTPGQGLQFLFEYFSETQRNKGNFPGRFSGRQFSNSRSEMNVSTLELGDSALYLCASSLNPGNYGYTFGSGTRLTVV.

As for this clonotype: A much larger clone lies a single base off, so this may be a read error. The chain recombines TRBV10-3 with TRBJ2-3, with D perhaps being TRBD1 or TRBD2 (5 bases each). This CDR3 region has 12 residues. CDR1 ENHRY and CDR2 SYGVKD come from the germline V gene. Trimming took 10 bases from V and 4 from J, leaving 12 bases between them. The CDR3 DNA sequence: TGTGCCACCCTCGGGGCGGCAGATACGCAGTATTTT. Translation: CATLGAADTQYF.

This clonotype was observed once. The chain combines TRBV20-1 with TRBJ1-1; 12 positions match TRBD1. The CDR3 runs 15 residues. V dropped 4 bases and J dropped 8; count of bases not matched to a gene: 11. CDR1 and CDR2 from the germline V gene are DFQATT and SNEGSKA (reference sequence). The DNA for the CDR3 is TGCAGTGCTACTGTTTGGGGGACAGGGGGCCTAGAAGCTTTCTTT. Protein: CSATVWGTGGLEAFF.

This clonotype was recorded a few times. The chain employs TRBV20-1 and TRBJ1-6, with D maybe TRBD1 (6 bases). V was shortened by 3 bases and J by 3 bases, with 12 bases between the two germline ends. The CDR3 loop spans 15 amino acids. Germline V gives CDR1 DFQATT, CDR2 SNEGSKA (reference sequence). The DNA for the CDR3 is TGCAGTGCTAGGGGTGGACAGAACTATAATTCACCCCTCCACTTT. Translating gives CSARGGQNYNSPLHF.

The gene calls are TRBV20-1 and TRBJ1-1; 7 positions agree with TRBD1. V was clipped by 6 bases and J by 8 bases; unmatched bases: 12. CDR1 and CDR2 from the germline V gene are DFQATT and SNEGSKA (reference sequence). CDR3 size: 13 residues. CDR3 DNA sequence: TGCAGTGCCCCGGGACAGAGACAAAGGGAAGCTTTCTTT. Amino acids: CSAPGQRQREAFF.

The rearrangement links TRBV10-3 to TRBJ2-5, with D tentatively TRBD1 (6 bases). The CDR3 extends over 14 amino acids. Trimming took off 4 bases at V and 1 base at J, with 10 bases between the two ends. Looked up from germline, CDR1 is ENHRY and CDR2 is SYGVKD. The CDR3 sequence is CAISGGQIQETQYF. The CDR3 region has the DNA TGTGCCATCAGTGGAGGACAGATCCAAGAGACCCAGTACTTC.

This clonotype occurred once. V usage is TRBV9 and J usage is TRBJ1-2, with 9 bases that match TRBD1. The length of the CDR3 is 15 residues. From germline, CDR1 is SGDLS and CDR2 YYNGEE. V was clipped by 3 bases and J by 9 bases; unmatched bases: 12. The CDR3 region is CASSGDRELLSSYTF. The CDR3 coding sequence is TGTGCCAGCAGCGGGGACAGGGAGCTCTTATCCAGCTACACCTTC.